The clone carrying this TCR beta chain was picked up many times. The data originate from a study of T cells after yellow fever vaccination. Conversion of TCR transcripts into cDNA relied on 5'RACE template switching, which added a universal primer site and UMIs. TCRdb reprocessed the 5' RACE reads with MiXCR, giving one entry per CDR3 protein. The repertoire holds 100,000 to 150,000 distinct CDR3 sequences, with nearly 7.5% as singletons. This CDR3 is 15 amino acids long. Germline V gives CDR1 SGHRS, CDR2 YFSETQ. The ends were cut back, 5 bases at V and 0 bases at J, with 13 bases in the middle. This specimen was CD4+ T cells sorted from PBMCs, taken more than 8 days after the first yellow fever vaccination. The chain has TRBV5-1 and TRBJ2-3; D gene ambiguous. This receptor was taken from a man between 18 and 35 years old who received the YFV17D yellow fever vaccine. The CDR3 loop reads CASREDGTSTDTQYF. DNA of the CDR3: TGCGCCAGCAGAGAAGATGGTACTAGCACAGATACGCAGTATTTT.